The 5 T cell receptor beta chains given below trace back to one sample, sequenced in a study of blood T cell repertoires in COVID-19. Clones were read by immunoSEQ multiplex PCR, and TCRdb kept only the in-frame ones, dropping some. The data hold 230,000 or so clones, with 88% observed a single time. Sequenced: PBMCs or T cells enriched from blood (not recorded which). The receptors originated from a woman aged 25-40 years who had recovered from COVID-19.

The J gene is TRBJ2-3, the V gene TRBV7-3; TRBD2 matches 13 bases. Germline assignment: CDR1 SGHTA and CDR2 FQGTGA. This CDR3 region has 16 residues. After removal of 4 bases from V and 4 bases from J, the junction contained 5 bases not matched to a gene. The CDR3 protein is CASSSGLAGAADTQYF. The CDR3 DNA follows: TGTGCCAGCAGCTCAGGACTAGCGGGGGCTGCAGATACGCAGTATTTT.

The chain uses TRBV11-2 and TRBJ1-4, with D unresolved. V lost 4 bases and J lost 5, with 14 bases in between. The CDR3 sequence is 15 residues long. Germline-derived CDR1 and CDR2 are SGHAT and FQNNGV. The CDR3 sequence: CASSSLREWNEKLFF. CDR3 DNA: TGTGCCAGCAGCTCCCTACGGGAGTGGAATGAAAAACTGTTTTTT.

V is TRBV9 and J is TRBJ1-1, with D maybe TRBD1 (5 bases). Between the trimmed V and J ends, which lost 4 bases and 1 base, there was a span of 14 bases. CDR3 length: 15 amino acids. Germline CDR1 reads SGDLS; CDR2 reads YYNGEE. CDR3 protein: CASSPGGSGNTEAFF. The CDR3 DNA sequence: TGTGCCAGCAGCCCTGGGGGGTCGGGGAACACTGAAGCTTTCTTT.

The CDR3 DNA reads as TGTGCCAGTAGTCCCTACGGGGGGCGCGGGTACGAGCAGTACTTC. This gives the protein CASSPYGGRGYEQYF. The chain couples TRBV19 to TRBJ2-7; perhaps TRBD2 as D (7 bases). The V end lost 5 bases, the J end lost 4 bases, and 18 bases lay between the germline ends. The CDR3 covers 15 residues. Germline CDR1 LNHDA, CDR2 SQIVND (reference sequence).

The V call is TRBV6-1, the J call TRBJ1-5, with TRBD1 matching over 7 bases. Germline V lookup: CDR1 MNHNS, CDR2 SASEGT. V shed 2 bases, J shed 3 bases, and the junction held 10 bases outside the gene matches. CDR3 size: 17 residues. CDR3 protein: CASSELWTGGDNQPQHF. The CDR3 bases are TGTGCCAGCAGTGAACTTTGGACAGGAGGCGACAATCAGCCCCAGCATTTT.